This T cell receptor beta chain was found in a study of metastatic and nonmetastatic thyroid tumors. At the level of the study: Across blood and tumor or nodule tissue, repertoires from malignant and benign thyroid patients were compared with one another.

This clone occurred many times. Patients were all untreated before their thyroid surgery. Under the authors' procedure: The distant-metastasis classifier for papillary thyroid cancer was built from CDR3 differences across clinicopathological groups. TCRdb reassembled clones from the PCR reads with MiXCR. The V and J calls here are based on TCRdb, not the publication. The sample records tens of thousands of clones, more than 14% being singletons. The CDR3 is made up of 19 amino acids. Germline-derived CDR1 and CDR2 are MDHEN and SYDVKM. J lost 6 bases, V lost 5 bases, and 17 bases had no gene match. Sequenced sample: tumor tissue. V gene TRBV28 combines with J gene TRBJ2-5; 14 bases are a match to TRBD2. This TCR derives from a female donor with papillary thyroid cancer or a benign thyroid nodule (not recorded which). Some clones in this sample may be carry-over from other donors' samples. The CDR3 protein is CASSDFGLAGGPHKKTQYF. The CDR3 nucleotides read TGTGCCAGCAGTGACTTCGGACTAGCGGGAGGACCTCACAAGAAGACCCAGTACTTC.